This entry concerns a single T cell receptor beta chain. Its antigen is not yet known. Base quality data are lacking; no much larger clone is found one base away. The entire isolated RNA was reverse transcribed using the High Capacity cDNA Reverse Transcription Kit, and thus expressed TCRB transcripts were sequenced. Deep immunoSEQ sequencing was performed on naive, central memory and regulatory T cell samples, with an average of roughly 3.5 million total reads per sample. Sorted cells were lysed in RLT buffer, and RNA was extracted using DNase-treated RNeasy Micro or Mini kits according to cell number. Each cell subset was processed separately to prevent cross-contamination, with patient and healthy donor samples processed together. The immunoSEQ multiplex PCR was used to amplify TCRB sequences from cDNA, generating 87-bp fragments that spanned the CDR3 region. Amplicons were sequenced on the Illumina HiSeq platform. The study's own analysis went as follows. PCR bias was corrected computationally using synthetic template baselines, and reads within Hamming distance 2 were collapsed, with unmergeable singletons discarded. By aligning reads against IMGT, V, D and J genes, CDR3 length, and insertions or deletions at six rearrangement sites were assigned. Within each subset, clonotype counts were normalized to sorted cell number, after which true diversity and Gini coefficients were computed with the tcR R package. Repertoire sharing was quantified using the overlap coefficient calculated on TCRB nucleotide sequences. As a proxy for the pre-selection repertoire, out-of-frame TCRB sequences from naive cells were analyzed. In TCRdb, the immuneACCESS table is reduced to in-frame sequences with V and J assigned. These tables do not hold every clone; where another copy was compared, an unresolved V gene accounts for under half, and the others remain unexplained. The V and J calls and the clone size are those of that table, but D and trimming were determined from the DNA. In this sample the table shows 390,000 or so clones, approximately 14% of which occur a single time. Less than 0.04% of the sample is held by the ten biggest clonotypes.

A single peripheral blood draw of about 120 mL on average was collected from each donor into heparinised tubes. Naive, central memory, regulatory and stem cell-like memory CD4+ T cells were sorted on a BD FACSAria II using a panel including CD45RO, CCR7, CD25, CD127, CD95 and CD27. All sorted populations exceeded 95% purity. PBMCs were isolated immediately by Lymphoprep density gradient centrifugation and stained directly without culture. To minimize batch effects, samples were stained and sorted in pairs, one healthy donor with one patient per experiment. This sample was taken from a study of beta chain features in type 1 diabetes (dated by TCRdb to 2016 to 2019). Regarding the complete study: No differences in mean age, gender distribution, total cell number or subset yield were found between patients and healthy donors. A total of some 110 million sorted cells were examined across all samples, and a strong correlation was observed between cell number per subset and RNA yield. In the study, TCRB repertoires of sorted circulating CD4+ T cell subsets from recently diagnosed type 1 diabetes patients were compared with those of matched healthy donors. Naive and central memory subsets were obtained from all 30 or so donors, but regulatory and stem cell-like memory subsets were isolated from only 8 patients and roughly 8 healthy donors. Paper-wide results and their limitations: HLA sub-analyses involved small numbers of individuals, so any influence of HLA type on TCRB rearrangement remained unresolved. Naive, central memory and regulatory TCRB repertoires appeared to be more similar among patients than among healthy donors. Shorter templates might be favored by PCR, yet because patient and control samples were amplified and corrected together, any such skew would affect both groups equally. Sequencing cDNA rather than genomic DNA could over-represent highly expressing activated cells, although activation and CD3 levels did not differ between groups. Fewer insertions and more nucleotide deletions at VDJ recombination sites were observed in patients with type 1 diabetes, implying thymic rearrangement abnormalities. Type 1 diabetes patients showed a moderate but significant shortening of TCRB CDR3 length in all four CD4+ subsets.

The CDR3 runs 13 amino acids, cysteine and phenylalanine included. CDR3 DNA only is kept here, 39 bases in frame from base 1. CDR1 and CDR2 are read off the germline V gene (reference sequence) as SEHNR and FQNEAQ. V gives up 1 base and J gives up 8 bases, and the segment between their germline ends measures 9 bases. Sequenced material: naive CD4+ T cells from blood. This specimen's cell subset or site label, interpreted: true naive CD4+ T cells. The rearrangement combines TRBV7-9 with TRBJ2-1; TRBD2 might be the D gene, on 5 matching bases. The receptor was derived from a man aged 30-40 years in good health. CDR3 sequence: CASSLGLNYEQFF. The nucleotide sequence reads as follows: TGTGCCAGCAGCTTAGGACTAAATTATGAGCAGTTCTTC.